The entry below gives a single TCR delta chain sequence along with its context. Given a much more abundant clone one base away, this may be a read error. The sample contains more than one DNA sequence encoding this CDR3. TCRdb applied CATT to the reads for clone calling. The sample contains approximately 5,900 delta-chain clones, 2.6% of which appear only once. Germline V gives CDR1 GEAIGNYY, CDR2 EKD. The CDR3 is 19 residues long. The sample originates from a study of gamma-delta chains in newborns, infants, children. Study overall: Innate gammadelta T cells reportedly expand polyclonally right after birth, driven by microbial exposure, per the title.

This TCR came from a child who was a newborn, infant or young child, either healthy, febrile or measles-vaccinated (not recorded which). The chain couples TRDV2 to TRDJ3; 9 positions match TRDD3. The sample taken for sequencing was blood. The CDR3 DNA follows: TGTGCCTGTGACACCGTACTGGGGGACAGCTCCCGGGACACCCGACAGATGTTTTTC. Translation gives CACDTVLGDSSRDTRQMFF.